Each of the 3 T cell receptor beta chains below was sequenced from the same sample in a study of early T cells in non-severe SARS-CoV-2 infection (dated by TCRdb to the early 2020s). Receptor libraries were prepared by 5' RACE. Reads for this sample came from a NextSeq 500. TCRdb's own reprocessing of the public reads used fastp at Q25 and MiXCR and kept productive beta chains. Rows are combined by CDR3 protein, so each entry shows the most common genes and DNA. The sample includes about 58,000 distinct CDR3 sequences, with around 12% observed a single time. About 4% of the sample comes from the top ten. Sequencing was carried out using whole blood. The receptors here all came from an adult who was a healthcare worker with PCR-confirmed SARS-CoV-2 infection or an uninfected control (not recorded which).

This clonotype was seen a handful of times. The V gene is TRBV6-1, the J gene TRBJ2-7; TRBD1 might be the D (5 bases). Deletions cut 2 bases from V and 3 bases from J, with 5 bases between. Germline CDR1 is MNHNS and CDR2 is SASEGT. The CDR3 is 12 amino acids. The CDR3, as DNA: TGTGCCAGCAGTGAACAGGGCTACGAGCAGTACTTC. Amino acid sequence: CASSEQGYEQYF.

This clonotype has a count of ten or more. The chain recombines TRBV6-2 or TRBV6-3 with TRBJ2-3; TRBD2 agrees at 8 bases. V shed 5 bases, J shed 4 bases, and the junction held 14 bases outside the gene matches. This CDR3 comprises 17 residues. Looked up from germline, CDR1 is MNHEY and CDR2 is SVGEGT. The DNA of the CDR3 is TGTGCCAGCAGTGGGGGCAGCGGGAGAGGTGGGGCAGATACGCAGTATTTT. Its translation is CASSGGSGRGGADTQYF.

On this clonotype itself: A read error may be the cause here, since a much bigger clone is one base away. V is TRBV2 and J is TRBJ2-3; TRBD1 might be the D (6 bases). CDR1 and CDR2 (germline): SNHLY, FYNNEI. The CDR3 is 16 residues long. CDR3 loop: CVSSPQGRGDTDTQYF. The CDR3 nucleotides are TGTGTCAGCAGTCCACAGGGTAGAGGGGACACAGATACGCAGTATTTT.